This T cell receptor (beta chain) comes out of a study of T cells after posttransplantation cyclophosphamide. Broader study findings: TRB overlap between skin or GI tissue T cells and blood was limited. Donor-recipient repertoire similarity was low at 1-2 months, rising over year one.

This clone was counted ten times or more. Its antigen is not known. A marrow graft followed busulfan-fludarabine conditioning, with cyclophosphamide on days +3 and +4. The data were produced by immunoSEQ multiplex PCR, yet TCRdb's version contains in-frame clones alone and is incomplete. The record shows 12,000 or so clones for this sample, with no singletons present. The CDR3 spans 13 residues. Germline lookup yields CDR1 SGHTA and CDR2 FQGTGA. V lost 2 bases and J lost 7; bases outside the gene matches: 2. The TCR originated in a female patient aged 40 to 55 who received an allogeneic stem cell transplant from a related donor, was CMV-positive, and had acute GVHD only. Among the T cells, some may be from the graft donor. The chain carries TRBV7-3 and TRBJ2-1; 7 positions agree with TRBD2. The source was PBMCs, collected after allogeneic stem cell transplant with posttransplant cyclophosphamide. As DNA, the CDR3 is TGTGCCAGCAGCTTATTGGGGGGGAATGAGCAGTTCTTC. Translation: CASSLLGGNEQFF.